This T cell receptor beta chain was captured by sequencing in a study of cytomegalovirus exposure and HLA in healthy donors. Study in general: Unique TCR beta sequences numbering about 100 million came from around 180 million T cells in an earlier analysis.

Between the trimmed V and J ends, which lost 4 bases and 5 bases, there was a span of 14 bases. Per germline, CDR1 SNHLY and CDR2 FYNNEI. The CDR3 length is 14 residues. In the PCR, 60 Vbeta and 13 Jbeta primers were used. TCRdb's table, derived via immunoSEQ multiplex PCR, lists solely in-frame clones and lacks some. The repertoire includes more than 85,000 clones, 86% of them detected once, and approximately 1.8% sits in the top ten. This TCR was recovered from a man aged 40-55 years in good health and CMV-seronegative. The V and J genes are TRBV2 and TRBJ1-1; D perhaps matches TRBD1 (6 bases). The sequencing sample was made of PBMCs. The chain's CDR3 is CASSGPAGATEAFF. The CDR3 nucleotides read TGTGCCAGCAGTGGGCCGGCAGGGGCTACTGAAGCTTTCTTT.